Following are 21 T cell receptor beta chains from one sample sequenced in a study of OX40 agonist ivuxolimab in advanced cancers. Generated by immunoSEQ multiplex PCR, the TCRdb table keeps only in-frame clones and is missing some. There are roughly 41,000 clones in the sample; about nine tenths occur only once, and over 9.5% lies in the top ten. Here the sequenced sample was CD4+ or CD8+ T cells sorted from blood, taken in a trial of the OX40 agonist ivuxolimab. The receptor source for this set is an adult with an advanced solid tumor such as melanoma, head and neck, liver or kidney cancer.

The V and J genes are TRBV19 and TRBJ2-3; possibly TRBD2 for D (5 bases). Germline V lookup: CDR1 LNHDA, CDR2 SQIVND (reference sequence). This CDR3 contains 11 residues. The V end was cut by 4 bases, the J end by 6 bases, with 5 bases between. Here the CDR3 reads CASSRGDTQYF. The CDR3, as DNA: TGTGCCAGTAGTAGAGGGGATACGCAGTATTTT.

The J gene is TRBJ1-2, the V gene TRBV6-5; D is possibly TRBD1 (5 bases). Deletions cut 6 bases from V and 4 bases from J, with 18 bases between. This CDR3 comprises 15 residues. The V gene's germline CDR1 is MNHEY and CDR2 SVGAGI. Here the CDR3 DNA reads TGTGCCAGCAGCCAGGGCCCCTGGGACCGCTATGGCTACACCTTC. Protein: CASSQGPWDRYGYTF.

The chain carries TRBV7-9 and TRBJ2-3, with D perhaps TRBD1 (6 bases). V was trimmed by 5 bases and J by 4 bases, leaving 19 bases between them. Germline V lookup: CDR1 SEHNR, CDR2 FQNEAQ (reference sequence). The CDR3 runs 16 residues. As DNA, the CDR3 is TGTGCCAGCAGCACTTACAGGGATTACAGTCCAGATACGCAGTATTTT. This translates into CASSTYRDYSPDTQYF.

This chain links TRBV27 with TRBJ2-5; 8 bases fit TRBD1. Germline assignment: CDR1 MNHEY and CDR2 SMNVEV (reference sequence). V dropped 6 bases and J dropped 2; count of bases not matched to a gene: 5. This CDR3 has 14 residues. The CDR3 nucleotides are TGTGCCAGCAGACCTACAGGGGGACAAGAGACCCAGTACTTC. Residues: CASRPTGGQETQYF.

The chain couples TRBV30 to TRBJ1-1, with D possibly being TRBD1 (6 bases). V gave up 0 bases and J gave up 7 bases, with 18 bases separating them. This CDR3 is 15 amino acids long. Per the germline V gene, CDR1 is GTSNPN and CDR2 is SVGIG (reference sequence). Here the CDR3 reads CAWSVIGGGEGEAFF. The CDR3 DNA is TGTGCCTGGAGTGTAATCGGGGGCGGCGAGGGTGAAGCTTTCTTT. Looking up the rest from reference TRBV30 and TRBJ1-1 gives the full variable domain: SQTIHQWPATLVQPVGSPLSLECTVEGTSNPNLYWYRQAAGRGLQLLFYSVGIGQISSEVPQNLSASRPQDRQFILSSKKLLLSDSGFYLCAWSVIGGGEGEAFFGQGTRLTVV.

The V gene is TRBV27, the J gene TRBJ2-7, with D perhaps matching TRBD2 (6 bases). The CDR3 is 13 amino acids. V lost 8 bases, J lost 5 bases, and 16 bases lay in between. Germline assignment: CDR1 MNHEY and CDR2 SMNVEV (reference sequence). This CDR3 reads CASRDFRAHEQYF. The CDR3 DNA reads TGTGCCAGCCGGGACTTTCGAGCCCACGAGCAGTACTTC.

The rearrangement joins TRBV19 to TRBJ2-2, with D perhaps TRBD2 (6 bases). This CDR3 contains 14 residues. CDR1 and CDR2 (germline): LNHDA, SQIVND (reference sequence). V was clipped by 8 bases and J by 3 bases, with 13 bases between them. The CDR3 DNA reads TGTGCCAGTGGCCCCTCGGGGGACACCGGGGAGCTGTTTTTT. This codes for CASGPSGDTGELFF. The full variable domain, in which reference TRBV19 and TRBJ2-2 provide the parts outside the CDR3, is DGGITQSPKYLFRKEGQNVTLSCEQNLNHDAMYWYRQDPGQGLRLIYYSQIVNDFQKGDIAEGYSVSREKKESFPLTVTSAQKNPTAFYLCASGPSGDTGELFFGEGSRLTVL.

This clone occurred once. The chain joins TRBV4-3 to TRBJ2-2; no clear D gene. This CDR3 is 14 amino acids long. Looked up from germline, CDR1 is LGHNA and CDR2 is YSLEER. V gave up 0 bases and J gave up 9 bases, with 11 bases separating them. CDR3 bases: TGCGCCAGCAGCCAAGATAAGTTAGTGAGGGAGCTGTTTTTT. It codes for CASSQDKLVRELFF.

The chain combines TRBV23-1 with TRBJ2-2; D is unclear. TRBV23-1 counts as an open reading frame of uncertain function. The CDR3 is 18 amino acids. With 0 bases removed from V and 1 base from J, the gap between germline ends came to 15 bases. The CDR3 bases are TGCGCCAGCAGTCAATCGCGGTTTGGGCAGGAGAACACCGGGGAGCTGTTTTTT. This encodes CASSQSRFGQENTGELFF.

The J gene is TRBJ1-1, the V gene TRBV15, with TRBD1 as a possible D gene (5 bases). The CDR3 sequence is 15 residues long. Germline CDR1 reads LNHNV; CDR2 reads YYDKDF (reference sequence). The V end lost 0 bases, the J end lost 0 bases, and 8 bases lay between the germline ends. The CDR3 DNA follows: TGTGCCACCAGCAGAGATGGGGGGATGAACACTGAAGCTTTCTTT. This sequence encodes CATSRDGGMNTEAFF. Based on the CDR3 plus reference TRBV15 and TRBJ1-1, the full variable domain is DAMVIQNPRYQVTQFGKPVTLSCSQTLNHNVMYWYQQKSSQAPKLLFHYYDKDFNNEADTPDNFQSRRPNTSFCFLDIRSPGLGDTAMYLCATSRDGGMNTEAFFGQGTRLTVV.

The V and J genes are TRBV5-6 and TRBJ2-7; 8 positions match TRBD1. This CDR3 has 14 amino acids. Germline assignment: CDR1 SGHDT and CDR2 YYEEEE. The trim removed 5 bases at V and 0 bases at J, leaving 4 bases unmatched. The CDR3 loop reads CASSIGTGSYEQYF. The CDR3 DNA reads TGTGCCAGCAGTATCGGGACAGGCTCCTACGAGCAGTACTTC.

The chain carries TRBV6-1 and TRBJ1-1; the match to TRBD1 covers 7 bases. The CDR3 consists of 13 residues. In germline, CDR1 is MNHNS, CDR2 SASEGT. The V and J ends lost 2 bases and 5 bases, in that order; junction bases with no gene match: 2. CDR3 in DNA: TGTGCCAGCAGTGAATTGACAGGGACTGAAGCTTTCTTT. Translated, it gives CASSELTGTEAFF.

The chain joins TRBV29-1 to TRBJ2-1, with 12 nucleotides matching TRBD2. Germline V gives CDR1 SQVTM, CDR2 ANQGSEA. V was pared by 1 base and J by 4 bases, with 2 bases of the junction left unmatched. CDR3 length: 15 amino acids. The CDR3 sequence: CSVEGLAGEYNEQFF. The CDR3 DNA sequence: TGCAGCGTTGAAGGACTAGCGGGAGAATACAATGAGCAGTTCTTC.

The CDR3 is CASSLGGGSYEQYF. In DNA, the CDR3 is TGCGCCAGCAGCCTCGGGGGGGGCTCCTACGAGCAGTACTTC. V is TRBV5-1 and J is TRBJ2-7, with 8 positions matching TRBD2. The V gene end was trimmed by 4 bases and the J gene end by 0 bases; junction bases not matched to a gene: 3. The CDR3 is 14 amino acids. CDR1 is SGHRS and CDR2 is YFSETQ in the germline V gene.

V and J are TRBV29-1 and TRBJ1-1, with D perhaps TRBD1 (5 bases). CDR3 length: 11 amino acids. CDR1 and CDR2 (germline): SQVTM, ANQGSEA. V was cut by 4 bases and J by 7 bases, with 10 bases left in between. The CDR3 protein is CSVVQALEAFF. Written as DNA, the CDR3 is TGCAGCGTTGTACAGGCCCTTGAAGCTTTCTTT. Full variable domain (remainder filled in from reference TRBV29-1 and TRBJ1-1): SAVISQKPSRDICQRGTSLTIQCQVDSQVTMMFWYRQQPGQSLTLIATANQGSEATYESGFVIDKFPISRPNLTFSTLTVSNMSPEDSSIYLCSVVQALEAFFGQGTRLTVV.

J is TRBJ2-5 and V is TRBV9; maybe TRBD2 (6 bases). The CDR3 runs 18 residues. Germline CDR1 and CDR2: SGDLS and YYNGEE. The V and J ends lost 2 bases and 0 bases respectively, with 20 bases between them. The CDR3 region is CASSVDGEAVQYQETQYF. The CDR3 region has the DNA TGTGCCAGCAGCGTGGATGGGGAGGCAGTTCAGTACCAAGAGACCCAGTACTTC.

The chain is built from TRBV30 and TRBJ2-3; 7 bases are a match to TRBD1. V gave up 2 bases and J gave up 2 bases; unmatched junction bases: 4. The V gene's germline CDR1 is GTSNPN and CDR2 SVGIG (reference sequence). The CDR3 is made up of 14 amino acids. CDR3 sequence (DNA): TGTGCCTGGAGTAGGGGACAGAACACAGATACGCAGTATTTT. Translation gives CAWSRGQNTDTQYF.

This chain joins TRBV6-6 and TRBJ2-5; the match to TRBD1 covers 9 bases. The CDR3 has 14 amino acids. Germline-derived CDR1 and CDR2 are MNHNY and SVGAGI (reference sequence). With V trimmed by 5 bases and J by 4 bases, 5 bases remained unmatched. The CDR3, as DNA: TGTGCCAGCAGTCAGGACAGGGGAGGAGAGACCCAGTACTTC. Amino acid sequence: CASSQDRGGETQYF.

The genes are TRBV28 and TRBJ1-5, with 7 bases aligning to TRBD1. CDR3 length: 15 residues. Germline CDR1 and CDR2: MDHEN and SYDVKM. V shed 7 bases and J 0 bases; nucleotides not matched to a gene: 6. The CDR3 reads CASTEDRVSNQPQHF. The CDR3, as DNA: TGTGCCAGCACCGAAGACAGGGTTAGCAATCAGCCCCAGCATTTT.

This clone was recorded only once. The chain couples TRBV9 to TRBJ2-7, with D maybe TRBD1 (7 bases). The CDR3 spans 17 residues. Germline assignment: CDR1 SGDLS and CDR2 YYNGEE. The V end was cut by 3 bases, the J end by 4 bases, with 23 bases between. CDR3 nucleotide sequence: TGTGCCAGCAGCGCAGGGGGAGGATCGGGGGCGCGTTACGAGCAGTACTTC. Residues: CASSAGGGSGARYEQYF.

This sequence joins TRBV19 and TRBJ2-5, with no clear D. The ends were cut back, 5 bases at V and 11 bases at J, with 15 bases in the middle. This CDR3 contains 12 residues. The germline CDR1 and CDR2 sequences are LNHDA and SQIVND (reference sequence). CDR3 DNA: TGTGCCAGTAGTCATCGGTCGGAAGAGCAGTACTTC. It is translated as CASSHRSEEQYF. The full variable domain, completed using reference TRBV19 and TRBJ2-5, is DGGITQSPKYLFRKEGQNVTLSCEQNLNHDAMYWYRQDPGQGLRLIYYSQIVNDFQKGDIAEGYSVSREKKESFPLTVTSAQKNPTAFYLCASSHRSEEQYFGPGTRLLVL.